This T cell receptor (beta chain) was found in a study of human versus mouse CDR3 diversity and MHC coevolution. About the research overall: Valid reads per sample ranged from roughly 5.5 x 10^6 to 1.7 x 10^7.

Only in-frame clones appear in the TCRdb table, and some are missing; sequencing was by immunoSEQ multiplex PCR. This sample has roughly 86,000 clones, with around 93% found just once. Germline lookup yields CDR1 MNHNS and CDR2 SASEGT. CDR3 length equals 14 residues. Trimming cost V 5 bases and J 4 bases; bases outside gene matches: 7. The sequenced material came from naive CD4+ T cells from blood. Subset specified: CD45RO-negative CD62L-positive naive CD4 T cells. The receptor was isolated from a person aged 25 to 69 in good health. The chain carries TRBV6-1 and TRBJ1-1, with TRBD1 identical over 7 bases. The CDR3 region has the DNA TGTGCCAGCAGTCAACAGGGGCAGGGCACTGAAGCTTTCTTT. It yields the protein CASSQQGQGTEAFF.